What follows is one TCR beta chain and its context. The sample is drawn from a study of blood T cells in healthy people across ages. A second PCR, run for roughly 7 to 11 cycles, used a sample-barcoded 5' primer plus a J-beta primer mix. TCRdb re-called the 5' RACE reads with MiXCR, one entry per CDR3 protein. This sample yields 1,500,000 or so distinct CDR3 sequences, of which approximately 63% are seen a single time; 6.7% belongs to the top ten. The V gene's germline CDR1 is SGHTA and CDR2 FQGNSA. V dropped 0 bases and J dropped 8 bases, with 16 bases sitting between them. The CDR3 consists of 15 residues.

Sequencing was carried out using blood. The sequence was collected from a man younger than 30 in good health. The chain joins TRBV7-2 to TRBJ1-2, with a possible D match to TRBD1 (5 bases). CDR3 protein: CASSLARGGYEGYTF. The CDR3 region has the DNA TGTGCCAGCAGCTTAGCGCGGGGGGGGTATGAGGGCTACACCTTC. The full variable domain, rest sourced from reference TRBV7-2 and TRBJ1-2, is GAGVSQSPSNKVTEKGKDVELRCDPISGHTALYWYRQSLGQGLEFLIYFQGNSAPDKSGLPSDRFSAERTGGSVSTLTIQRTQQEDSAVYLCASSLARGGYEGYTFGSGTRLTVV.